These 6 T cell receptor beta chains share one sample of origin, sequenced in a study of T cell clonality in common variable immunodeficiency. TCRdb keeps only in-frame clones here, not all; method: immunoSEQ multiplex PCR. This repertoire holds some 45,000 clones, and none appear only once. Sequencing was performed on peripheral blood mononuclear cells. These receptors were taken from a person between 18 and 75 years old in good health.

This clone was recorded many times. The read is 3 residues too short to cover the CDR3 end, so that end is filled in from the germline J gene. The chain uses TRBV30 and TRBJ1-1; TRBD1 is a possible D gene (5 bases). Germline CDR1 and CDR2: GTSNPN and SVGIG (reference sequence). V was clipped by 2 bases and J by 5 bases, with 12 bases between them. This CDR3 comprises 13 residues. The sequenced CDR3 bases are TGTGCCTGGAGTTGGGGCAGGGAAACTGAA. Its translation: CAWSWGRETE. The whole CDR3 protein reads CAWSWGRETEAFF. The complete variable domain, with remaining parts taken from reference TRBV30 and TRBJ1-1, reads SQTIHQWPATLVQPVGSPLSLECTVEGTSNPNLYWYRQAAGRGLQLLFYSVGIGQISSEVPQNLSASRPQDRQFILSSKKLLLSDSGFYLCAWSWGRETEAFFGQGTRLTVV.

Many counts were recorded for this clone. The sequenced fragment ends 3 residues before the CDR3 boundary, so the rest is inferred from the germline J gene. V is TRBV29-1 and J is TRBJ1-1; D is uncertain. The CDR3 contains 13 residues. Deletions cut 1 base from V and 5 bases from J, with 11 bases between. Germline V gene data show CDR1 as SQVTM and CDR2 as ANQGSEA. The CDR3 sequence is CSVEVTGRTEAFF. Partial CDR3 DNA: TGCAGCGTTGAAGTTACGGGGAGGACTGAA. Full variable domain (missing parts from reference TRBV29-1 and TRBJ1-1): SAVISQKPSRDICQRGTSLTIQCQVDSQVTMMFWYRQQPGQSLTLIATANQGSEATYESGFVIDKFPISRPNLTFSTLTVSNMSPEDSSIYLCSVEVTGRTEAFFGQGTRLTVV.

This clone showed up many times. The sequenced fragment ends 3 residues before the CDR3 boundary, so the rest is inferred from the germline J gene. The gene calls are TRBV5-1 and TRBJ1-4, with unresolved D. The V gene's germline CDR1 is SGHRS and CDR2 YFSETQ. The CDR3 contains 13 residues. The V end lost 5 bases, the J end lost 2 bases, and 7 bases lay between the germline ends. Incomplete CDR3 DNA: TGCGCCAGCAGTGGCCTCACTAATGAAAAA. Its translation: CASSGLTNEK. The whole CDR3 protein reads CASSGLTNEKLFF.

This clone was picked up many times. Read sequence stops 3 residues before the CDR3 end, and the germline J gene provides the missing end. The chain combines TRBV5-6 with TRBJ2-5; 8 nucleotides line up with TRBD1. In germline, CDR1 is SGHDT, CDR2 YYEEEE. After removal of 0 bases from V and 4 bases from J, the junction contained 2 bases not matched to a gene. This CDR3 region has 14 residues. Here the CDR3 reads CASSLDRGAETQYF. The CDR3 DNA, read in part, is TGTGCCAGCAGCTTGGACAGGGGGGCAGAGACC.

This clone appeared many times. The CDR3 is cut off 3 residues early in the read; its end comes from the germline J gene. This chain uses TRBV30 with TRBJ2-6; 7 positions agree with TRBD1. With 0 bases clipped from V and 4 bases from J, the junction kept 12 bases outside the gene matches. The CDR3 totals 18 residues. CDR1 is GTSNPN, CDR2 SVGIG, per germline (reference sequence). The CDR3 here is CAWSVVGTVSLGANVLTF. The CDR3 DNA, read in part, is TGTGCCTGGAGTGTAGTTGGGACAGTCTCTCTCGGGGCCAACGTC.

This clone occurred a few times. The CDR3 end lies 3 residues beyond the end of the read and is filled in from the germline J gene. The chain employs TRBV19 and TRBJ1-2, with 12 bases that match TRBD1. The CDR3 totals 13 residues. CDR1 is LNHDA, CDR2 SQIVND, per germline (reference sequence). The CDR3 DNA, read in part, is TGTGCCAGTAGTCCCGGGACAGGGGGCGAC. The encoded protein is CASSPGTGGD. The CDR3 in full is CASSPGTGGDYTF. Full variable domain (remainder filled in from reference TRBV19 and TRBJ1-2): DGGITQSPKYLFRKEGQNVTLSCEQNLNHDAMYWYRQDPGQGLRLIYYSQIVNDFQKGDIAEGYSVSREKKESFPLTVTSAQKNPTAFYLCASSPGTGGDYTFGSGTRLTVV.